This TCR beta chain was documented in a study of T cells after yellow fever vaccination. The study's findings and limits: Overlap between CD4 and CD8 compartments was detected for a small share of clonotypes.

Germline V gene sequence: CDR1 DFQATT, CDR2 SNEGSKA (reference sequence). CDR3 size: 16 residues. Points on this clonotype: Its target is unknown. The junction differs from germline at one of its ends, possibly a read error.

A single record per CDR3 protein comes from TCRdb applying MiXCR to the 5' RACE reads. Of 170,000 or so distinct CDR3 sequences listed, about 6.2% are singletons. J is TRBJ1-2 and V is TRBV20-1; the D gene is possibly TRBD1 (6 bases). This sample comprised CD4+ T cells sorted from PBMCs, obtained on the day of the first yellow fever vaccination. The sequence was collected from a young man who received the YFV17D yellow fever vaccine. CDR3 sequence: CSSRDYGQGKGYGYTF. CDR3 coding DNA: TGCAGTTCTAGAGATTATGGTCAGGGGAAGGGCTATGGCTACACCTTC.